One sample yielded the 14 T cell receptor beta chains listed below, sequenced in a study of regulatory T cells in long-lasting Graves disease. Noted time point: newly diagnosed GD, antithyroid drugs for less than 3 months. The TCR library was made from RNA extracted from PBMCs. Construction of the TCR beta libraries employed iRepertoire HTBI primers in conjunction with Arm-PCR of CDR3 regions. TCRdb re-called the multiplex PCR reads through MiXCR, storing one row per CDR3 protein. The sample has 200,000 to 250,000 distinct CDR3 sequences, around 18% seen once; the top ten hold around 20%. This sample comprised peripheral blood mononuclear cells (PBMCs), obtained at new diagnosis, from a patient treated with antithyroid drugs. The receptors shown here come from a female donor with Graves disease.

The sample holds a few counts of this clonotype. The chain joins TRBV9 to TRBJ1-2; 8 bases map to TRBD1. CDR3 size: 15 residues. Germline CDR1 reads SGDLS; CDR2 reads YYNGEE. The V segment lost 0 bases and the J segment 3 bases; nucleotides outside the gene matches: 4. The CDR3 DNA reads TGTGCCAGCAGCGTAGAACCAGGGGGCGACTATGGCTACACCTTC. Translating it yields CASSVEPGGDYGYTF.

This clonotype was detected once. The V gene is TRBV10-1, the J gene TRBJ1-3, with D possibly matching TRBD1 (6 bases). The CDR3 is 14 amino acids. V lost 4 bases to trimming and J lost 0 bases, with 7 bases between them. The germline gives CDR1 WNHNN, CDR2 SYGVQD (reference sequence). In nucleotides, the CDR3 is TGCGCCAGCAGTGGGGACACCTCTGGAAACACCATATATTTT. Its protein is CASSGDTSGNTIYF.

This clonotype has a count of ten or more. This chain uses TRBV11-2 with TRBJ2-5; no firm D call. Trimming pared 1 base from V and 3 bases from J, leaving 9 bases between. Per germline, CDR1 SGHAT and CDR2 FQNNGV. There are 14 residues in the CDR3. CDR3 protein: CASSLVGSEETQYF. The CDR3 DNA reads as TGTGCCAGCAGCTTAGTAGGGTCAGAAGAGACCCAGTACTTC.

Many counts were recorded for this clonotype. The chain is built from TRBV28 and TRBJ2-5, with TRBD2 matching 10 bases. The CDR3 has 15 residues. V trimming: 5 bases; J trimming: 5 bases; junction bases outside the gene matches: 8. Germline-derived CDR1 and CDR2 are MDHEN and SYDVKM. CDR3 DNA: TGTGCCAGCAGTCTAGGGGATAGCGGGGGGGAGACCCAGTACTTC. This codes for CASSLGDSGGETQYF. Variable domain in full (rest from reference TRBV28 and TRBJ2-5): DVKVTQSSRYLVKRTGEKVFLECVQDMDHENMFWYRQDPGLGLRLIYFSYDVKMKEKGDIPEGYSVSREKKERFSLILESASTNQTSMYLCASSLGDSGGETQYFGPGTRLLVL.

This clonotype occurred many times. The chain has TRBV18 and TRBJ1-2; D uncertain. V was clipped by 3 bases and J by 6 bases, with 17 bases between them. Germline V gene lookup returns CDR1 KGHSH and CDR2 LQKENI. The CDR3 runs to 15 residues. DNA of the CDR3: TGTGCCAGCTCACCGGATATACGGCCCGGGCATGGCTACACCTTC. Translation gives CASSPDIRPGHGYTF.

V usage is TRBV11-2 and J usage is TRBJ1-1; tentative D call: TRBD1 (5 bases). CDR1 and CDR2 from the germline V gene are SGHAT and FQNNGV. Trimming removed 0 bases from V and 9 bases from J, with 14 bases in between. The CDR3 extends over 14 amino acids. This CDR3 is CASSLETVFGKAFF. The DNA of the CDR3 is TGTGCCAGCAGCTTAGAGACAGTGTTCGGAAAAGCTTTCTTT.

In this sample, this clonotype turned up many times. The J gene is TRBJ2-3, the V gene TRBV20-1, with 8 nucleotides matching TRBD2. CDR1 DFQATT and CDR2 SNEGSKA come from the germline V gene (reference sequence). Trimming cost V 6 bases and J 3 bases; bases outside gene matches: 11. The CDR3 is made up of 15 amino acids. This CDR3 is CSAHVREGITDTQYF. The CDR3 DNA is TGCAGTGCACACGTACGGGAGGGCATTACAGATACGCAGTATTTT.

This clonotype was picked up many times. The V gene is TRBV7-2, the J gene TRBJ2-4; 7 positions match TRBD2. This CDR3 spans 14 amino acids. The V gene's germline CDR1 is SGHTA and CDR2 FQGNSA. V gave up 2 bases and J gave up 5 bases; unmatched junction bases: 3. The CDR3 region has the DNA TGTGCCAGCAGCTTATCCCGGGGGGAAAACATTCAGTACTTC. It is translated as CASSLSRGENIQYF.

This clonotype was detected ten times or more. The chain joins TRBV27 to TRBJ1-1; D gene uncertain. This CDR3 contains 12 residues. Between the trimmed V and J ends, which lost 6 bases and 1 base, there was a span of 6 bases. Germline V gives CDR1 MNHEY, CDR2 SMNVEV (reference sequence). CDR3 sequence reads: CASSRWNTEAFF. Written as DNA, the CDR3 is TGTGCCAGCAGCCGTTGGAACACTGAAGCTTTCTTT.

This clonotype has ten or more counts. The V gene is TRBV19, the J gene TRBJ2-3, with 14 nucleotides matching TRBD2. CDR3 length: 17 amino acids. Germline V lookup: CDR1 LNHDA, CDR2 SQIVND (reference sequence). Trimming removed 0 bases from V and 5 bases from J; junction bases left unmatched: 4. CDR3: CASSIDGLAGGRDTQYF. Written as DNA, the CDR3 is TGTGCCAGTAGTATAGACGGACTAGCGGGAGGAAGAGATACGCAGTATTTT.

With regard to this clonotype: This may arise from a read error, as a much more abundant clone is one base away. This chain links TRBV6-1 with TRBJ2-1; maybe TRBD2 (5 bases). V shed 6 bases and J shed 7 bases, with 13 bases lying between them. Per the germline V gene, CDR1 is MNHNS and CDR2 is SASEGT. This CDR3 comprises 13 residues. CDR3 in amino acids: CASRGSESNEQFF. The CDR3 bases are TGTGCCAGCAGGGGTAGCGAGAGTAATGAGCAGTTCTTC.

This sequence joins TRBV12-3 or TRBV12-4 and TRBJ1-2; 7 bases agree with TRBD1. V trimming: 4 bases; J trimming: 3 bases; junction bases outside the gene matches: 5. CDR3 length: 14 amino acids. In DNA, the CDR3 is TGTGCCAGCAGTTCCCCCGGGACAGACTATGGCTACACCTTC. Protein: CASSSPGTDYGYTF.

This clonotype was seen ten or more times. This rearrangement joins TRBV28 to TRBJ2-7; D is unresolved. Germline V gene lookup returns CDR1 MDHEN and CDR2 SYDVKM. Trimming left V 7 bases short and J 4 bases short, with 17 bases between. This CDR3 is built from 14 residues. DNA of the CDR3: TGTGCCAGCACGTCACCGGGCGCCGGGTACGAGCAGTACTTC. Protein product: CASTSPGAGYEQYF.

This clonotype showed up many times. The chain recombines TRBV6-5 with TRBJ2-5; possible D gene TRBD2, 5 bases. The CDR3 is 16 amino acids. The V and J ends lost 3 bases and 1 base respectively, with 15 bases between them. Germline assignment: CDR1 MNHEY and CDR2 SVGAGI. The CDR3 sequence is CASSYRSRVPQETQYF. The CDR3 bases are TGTGCCAGCAGTTATCGTTCGAGGGTCCCCCAAGAGACCCAGTACTTC.